A selection of T cell receptor beta chains follows, all from one sample in a study of T cells in Graves' hyperthyroidism and ophthalmopathy. In TCRdb, the multiplex PCR reads were re-called with MiXCR into one record per CDR3 protein. This table has about 620,000 distinct CDR3 sequences, about 16% appearing once. Input material: blood. Receptors were obtained from a woman in her 30s with Graves' hyperthyroidism. The CDR3 runs from the conserved cysteine through the conserved F or W. Each record gives: J gene, clone size, V gene, CDR3 length, D gene, CDR3 protein, CDR3 DNA. D genes are given only for firm matches. Not every row has a clone size; where given, it reads once, few, many or a size class.

j_call: TRBJ2-1; clone_size: many; v_call: TRBV5-1; cdr3_length: 15; d_call: .; cdr3_aa: CASSLDEMSDNEQFF; cdr3_nt: TGCGCCAGCAGCTTGGATGAGATGAGCGACAATGAGCAGTTCTTC
j_call: TRBJ2-2; clone_size: .; v_call: TRBV15; cdr3_length: 15; d_call: TRBD1; cdr3_aa: CATSKPDRVDGELFF; cdr3_nt: TGTGCCACTTCCAAACCGGACAGGGTGGACGGGGAGCTGTTTTTT
j_call: TRBJ2-7; clone_size: few; v_call: TRBV5-1; cdr3_length: 15; d_call: TRBD2; cdr3_aa: CASSRSGINYYEQYF; cdr3_nt: TGCGCCAGCAGCCGTAGCGGGATCAACTACTACGAGCAGTACTTC
j_call: TRBJ1-2; clone_size: .; v_call: TRBV20-1; cdr3_length: 11; d_call: .; cdr3_aa: CSASTTWGYTF; cdr3_nt: TGCAGTGCAAGTACGACATGGGGCTACACCTTC
j_call: TRBJ1-6; clone_size: .; v_call: TRBV19; cdr3_length: 15; d_call: .; cdr3_aa: CASSIRDLNNSPLHF; cdr3_nt: TGTGCCAGTAGTATTCGGGACCTAAATAATTCACCCCTCCACTTT
j_call: TRBJ1-1; clone_size: few; v_call: TRBV6-5; cdr3_length: 15; d_call: .; cdr3_aa: CASSYSRGANTEAFF; cdr3_nt: TGTGCCAGCAGTTACTCCCGGGGCGCGAACACTGAAGCTTTCTTT
j_call: TRBJ1-5; clone_size: .; v_call: TRBV9; cdr3_length: 15; d_call: .; cdr3_aa: CASSPWEYSNQPQHF; cdr3_nt: TGTGCCAGCAGCCCGTGGGAGTACAGCAATCAGCCCCAGCATTTT
j_call: TRBJ1-2; clone_size: .; v_call: TRBV5-1; cdr3_length: 13; d_call: .; cdr3_aa: CASSLGGSPGYTF; cdr3_nt: TGCGCCAGCAGCTTGGGCGGGAGTCCTGGCTACACCTTC
j_call: TRBJ1-5; clone_size: many; v_call: TRBV6-2/TRBV6-3; cdr3_length: 14; d_call: .; cdr3_aa: CATSEVLSNQPQHF; cdr3_nt: TGTGCCACCTCGGAGGTCCTCAGCAATCAGCCCCAGCATTTT
j_call: TRBJ2-2; clone_size: many; v_call: TRBV20-1; cdr3_length: 13; d_call: .; cdr3_aa: CSARAGHTGELFF; cdr3_nt: TGCAGTGCTAGAGCAGGTCACACCGGGGAGCTGTTTTTT
j_call: TRBJ2-1; clone_size: many; v_call: TRBV3-1; cdr3_length: 15; d_call: TRBD2; cdr3_aa: CASSQGASGNNEQFF; cdr3_nt: TGTGCCAGCAGCCAAGGGGCTAGCGGGAACAATGAGCAGTTCTTC
j_call: TRBJ1-5; clone_size: .; v_call: TRBV12-5; cdr3_length: 18; d_call: TRBD1; cdr3_aa: CASGLRRTGLYSNQPQHF; cdr3_nt: TGTGCTAGTGGTTTGCGCCGGACAGGGCTCTATAGCAATCAGCCCCAGCATTTT
j_call: TRBJ1-6; clone_size: many; v_call: TRBV12-3/TRBV12-4; cdr3_length: 13; d_call: .; cdr3_aa: CASVRGENSPLHF; cdr3_nt: TGTGCCAGCGTGCGGGGAGAGAATTCACCCCTCCACTTT
j_call: TRBJ2-2; clone_size: .; v_call: TRBV10-3; cdr3_length: 11; d_call: .; cdr3_aa: CAISEDGELFF; cdr3_nt: TGTGCCATCAGTGAGGACGGGGAGCTGTTTTTT
j_call: TRBJ2-1; clone_size: few; v_call: TRBV27; cdr3_length: 15; d_call: TRBD2; cdr3_aa: CASSWGGGGSNEQFF; cdr3_nt: TGTGCCAGCAGTTGGGGCGGGGGTGGGTCCAATGAGCAGTTCTTC
j_call: TRBJ2-7; clone_size: many; v_call: TRBV27; cdr3_length: 13; d_call: .; cdr3_aa: CASSLSATYEQYF; cdr3_nt: TGTGCCAGCAGTTTATCGGCCACCTACGAGCAGTACTTC
j_call: TRBJ2-4; clone_size: .; v_call: TRBV6-2/TRBV6-3; cdr3_length: 15; d_call: .; cdr3_aa: CASKTVGEGKNIQYF; cdr3_nt: TGCGCCAGCAAGACGGTCGGCGAGGGTAAAAACATTCAGTACTTC
j_call: TRBJ2-7; clone_size: .; v_call: TRBV11-2; cdr3_length: 13; d_call: .; cdr3_aa: CASGLYNSCEQYF; cdr3_nt: TGTGCCAGCGGTTTGTACAACTCCTGCGAGCAGTACTTC
j_call: TRBJ1-1; clone_size: .; v_call: TRBV29-1; cdr3_length: 13; d_call: .; cdr3_aa: CSVETGTNTEAFF; cdr3_nt: TGCAGCGTTGAAACAGGAACGAACACTGAAGCTTTCTTT
j_call: TRBJ2-5; clone_size: many; v_call: TRBV18; cdr3_length: 11; d_call: .; cdr3_aa: CASSPEETQYF; cdr3_nt: TGTGCCAGCTCACCCGAAGAGACCCAGTACTTC
j_call: TRBJ2-3; clone_size: .; v_call: TRBV11-3; cdr3_length: 13; d_call: TRBD2; cdr3_aa: CASSSERGDTQYF; cdr3_nt: TGTGCCAGCAGCTCCGAGCGGGGAGATACGCAGTATTTT
j_call: TRBJ2-7; clone_size: many; v_call: TRBV28; cdr3_length: 14; d_call: .; cdr3_aa: CASSSIRLSYEQYF; cdr3_nt: TGTGCCAGCAGTTCCATAAGGCTATCCTACGAGCAGTACTTC
j_call: TRBJ1-2; clone_size: few; v_call: TRBV4-1; cdr3_length: 13; d_call: .; cdr3_aa: CASSQLPGPGITF; cdr3_nt: TGCGCCAGCAGCCAACTGCCGGGACCGGGAATCACCTTC
j_call: TRBJ2-7; clone_size: few; v_call: TRBV5-1; cdr3_length: 15; d_call: TRBD2; cdr3_aa: CASSTTWTSGSEQYF; cdr3_nt: TGCGCCAGCAGCACCACCTGGACTAGCGGGAGCGAGCAGTACTTC
j_call: TRBJ2-1; clone_size: .; v_call: TRBV5-1; cdr3_length: 16; d_call: TRBD1; cdr3_aa: CASSPSVGGAYGEQFF; cdr3_nt: TGCGCCAGCAGCCCTTCGGTAGGGGGCGCGTATGGTGAGCAGTTCTTC
j_call: TRBJ1-2; clone_size: .; v_call: TRBV19; cdr3_length: 14; d_call: TRBD1; cdr3_aa: CASSIPGGIYGYTF; cdr3_nt: TGTGCCAGTAGTATACCAGGGGGAATCTATGGCTACACCTTC
j_call: TRBJ1-1; clone_size: .; v_call: TRBV28; cdr3_length: 13; d_call: TRBD1; cdr3_aa: CASSSRRGRVAFF; cdr3_nt: TGTGCCAGCAGTTCCCGCAGGGGGCGGGTAGCTTTCTTT
j_call: TRBJ2-1; clone_size: few; v_call: TRBV6-6; cdr3_length: 13; d_call: .; cdr3_aa: CASSYSQGNEQFF; cdr3_nt: TGTGCCAGCAGTTACTCTCAGGGCAATGAGCAGTTCTTC
j_call: TRBJ2-7; clone_size: many; v_call: TRBV20-1; cdr3_length: 13; d_call: .; cdr3_aa: CSAPLPNSYEQYF; cdr3_nt: TGCAGTGCCCCCCTACCGAACTCCTACGAGCAGTACTTC
j_call: TRBJ2-2; clone_size: few; v_call: TRBV5-8; cdr3_length: 14; d_call: .; cdr3_aa: CASMEGTNTRELFF; cdr3_nt: TGTGCCAGCATGGAGGGTACGAACACCAGGGAGCTGTTTTTT
j_call: TRBJ2-4; clone_size: .; v_call: TRBV11-3; cdr3_length: 15; d_call: .; cdr3_aa: CASRPGIGGKNIQYF; cdr3_nt: TGTGCCAGCAGACCCGGGATCGGGGGCAAAAACATTCAGTACTTC
j_call: TRBJ1-5; clone_size: many; v_call: TRBV6-1; cdr3_length: 14; d_call: .; cdr3_aa: CASSDRMSNQPQHF; cdr3_nt: TGTGCCAGCAGTGATCGAATGAGCAATCAGCCCCAGCATTTT
j_call: TRBJ2-7; clone_size: .; v_call: TRBV9; cdr3_length: 18; d_call: .; cdr3_aa: CASSVESGFGARSHEQYF; cdr3_nt: TGTGCCAGCAGCGTAGAATCCGGGTTTGGGGCACGGTCCCACGAGCAGTACTTC
j_call: TRBJ2-1; clone_size: .; v_call: TRBV27; cdr3_length: 17; d_call: TRBD2; cdr3_aa: CASSTGLAGTWNNEQFF; cdr3_nt: TGTGCCAGCAGTACGGGACTAGCGGGAACTTGGAACAATGAGCAGTTCTTC
j_call: TRBJ2-3; clone_size: .; v_call: TRBV4-1; cdr3_length: 17; d_call: TRBD2; cdr3_aa: CASSRAGLAGGSDTQYF; cdr3_nt: TGCGCCAGCAGCCGCGCGGGACTAGCGGGAGGGTCAGATACGCAGTATTTT
j_call: TRBJ2-3; clone_size: many; v_call: TRBV6-1; cdr3_length: 12; d_call: TRBD1; cdr3_aa: CASQGGTDTQYF; cdr3_nt: TGTGCCAGCCAGGGGGGCACAGATACGCAGTATTTT
j_call: TRBJ2-2; clone_size: .; v_call: TRBV30; cdr3_length: 11; d_call: .; cdr3_aa: CAWGYTGELFF; cdr3_nt: TGTGCCTGGGGATACACCGGGGAGCTGTTTTTT
j_call: TRBJ1-2; clone_size: .; v_call: TRBV4-2; cdr3_length: 16; d_call: .; cdr3_aa: CASSQEWTGGGYGYTF; cdr3_nt: TGTGCCAGCAGCCAAGAGTGGACGGGGGGCGGCTATGGCTACACCTTC
j_call: TRBJ2-7; clone_size: .; v_call: TRBV5-6; cdr3_length: 13; d_call: .; cdr3_aa: CASSVGRANEQYF; cdr3_nt: TGTGCCAGCAGCGTGGGCAGGGCGAACGAGCAGTACTTC
j_call: TRBJ1-1; clone_size: many; v_call: TRBV2; cdr3_length: 16; d_call: .; cdr3_aa: CASSEAPGGRNTEAFF; cdr3_nt: TGTGCCAGCAGTGAAGCCCCCGGGGGGCGAAACACTGAAGCTTTCTTT
j_call: TRBJ1-5; clone_size: many; v_call: TRBV28; cdr3_length: 14; d_call: .; cdr3_aa: CASKQGGGNQPQHF; cdr3_nt: TGTGCCAGCAAACAGGGTGGTGGCAATCAGCCCCAGCATTTT
j_call: TRBJ2-7; clone_size: many; v_call: TRBV12-3/TRBV12-4; cdr3_length: 13; d_call: .; cdr3_aa: CASKGGISYEQYF; cdr3_nt: TGTGCCAGCAAGGGCGGGATTTCCTACGAGCAGTACTTC
j_call: TRBJ1-2; clone_size: many; v_call: TRBV29-1; cdr3_length: 11; d_call: .; cdr3_aa: CSVESSGGYTF; cdr3_nt: TGCAGCGTTGAAAGCTCAGGCGGCTACACCTTC
j_call: TRBJ1-1; clone_size: .; v_call: TRBV20-1; cdr3_length: 14; d_call: .; cdr3_aa: CSASIQTANTEAFF; cdr3_nt: TGCAGTGCTAGTATACAGACTGCGAACACTGAAGCTTTCTTT
j_call: TRBJ1-3; clone_size: .; v_call: TRBV20-1; cdr3_length: 15; d_call: TRBD1; cdr3_aa: CSAATGGGSGNTIYF; cdr3_nt: TGCAGTGCCGCGACAGGGGGCGGCTCTGGAAACACCATATATTTT
j_call: TRBJ2-2; clone_size: .; v_call: TRBV27; cdr3_length: 19; d_call: TRBD1; cdr3_aa: CASSSLGQGDKQAAGELFF; cdr3_nt: TGTGCCAGCAGTTCCCTCGGACAGGGCGACAAGCAGGCCGCCGGGGAGCTGTTTTTT
j_call: TRBJ1-5; clone_size: many; v_call: TRBV12-3/TRBV12-4; cdr3_length: 15; d_call: .; cdr3_aa: CASSMTAYSNQPQHF; cdr3_nt: TGTGCCAGCAGCATGACAGCTTATAGCAATCAGCCCCAGCATTTT
j_call: TRBJ2-7; clone_size: many; v_call: TRBV3-1; cdr3_length: 13; d_call: .; cdr3_aa: CASSHVGPYEQYF; cdr3_nt: TGTGCCAGCAGCCATGTCGGCCCCTACGAGCAGTACTTC
j_call: TRBJ1-1; clone_size: .; v_call: TRBV7-8; cdr3_length: 14; d_call: .; cdr3_aa: CASSLSWSTIEAFF; cdr3_nt: TGTGCCAGCAGCTTAAGTTGGTCGACCATTGAAGCTTTCTTT
j_call: TRBJ2-7; clone_size: few; v_call: TRBV13; cdr3_length: 17; d_call: TRBD2; cdr3_aa: CASRVAATSGSFYEQYF; cdr3_nt: TGTGCCAGCAGAGTGGCCGCTACTAGCGGGAGTTTCTACGAGCAGTACTTC
j_call: TRBJ2-1; clone_size: many; v_call: TRBV7-2; cdr3_length: 15; d_call: TRBD1; cdr3_aa: CASSSGTGVYNEQFF; cdr3_nt: TGTGCCAGCAGCTCCGGGACAGGGGTCTACAATGAGCAGTTCTTC
j_call: TRBJ2-1; clone_size: .; v_call: TRBV7-6; cdr3_length: 14; d_call: TRBD2; cdr3_aa: CASSWRAGGNEQFF; cdr3_nt: TGTGCCAGCAGCTGGAGAGCGGGAGGAAATGAGCAGTTCTTC
j_call: TRBJ1-1; clone_size: many; v_call: TRBV7-9; cdr3_length: 14; d_call: .; cdr3_aa: CASSLRGRGTEAFF; cdr3_nt: TGTGCCAGCAGCTTAAGGGGGAGGGGCACTGAAGCTTTCTTT
j_call: TRBJ2-7; clone_size: .; v_call: TRBV5-1; cdr3_length: 19; d_call: TRBD2; cdr3_aa: CASSLAPGLAGGGSYEQYF; cdr3_nt: TGCGCCAGCAGCTTGGCCCCAGGACTAGCGGGAGGAGGATCCTACGAGCAGTACTTC